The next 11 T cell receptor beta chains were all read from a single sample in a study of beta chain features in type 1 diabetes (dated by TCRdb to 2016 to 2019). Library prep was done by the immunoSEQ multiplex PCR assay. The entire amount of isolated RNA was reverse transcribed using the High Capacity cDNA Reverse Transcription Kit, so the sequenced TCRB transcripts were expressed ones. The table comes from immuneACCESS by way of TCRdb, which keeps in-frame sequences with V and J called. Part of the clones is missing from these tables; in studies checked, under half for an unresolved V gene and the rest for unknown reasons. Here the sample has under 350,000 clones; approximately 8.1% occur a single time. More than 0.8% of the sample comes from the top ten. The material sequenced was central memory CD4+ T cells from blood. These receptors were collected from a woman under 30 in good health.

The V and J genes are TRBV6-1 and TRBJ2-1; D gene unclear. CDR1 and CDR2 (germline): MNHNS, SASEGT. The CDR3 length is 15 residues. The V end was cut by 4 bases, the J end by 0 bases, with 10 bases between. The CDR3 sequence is CASSGRTSSYNEQFF. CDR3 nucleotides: TGTGCCAGCAGTGGCCGGACGAGCTCCTACAATGAGCAGTTCTTC.

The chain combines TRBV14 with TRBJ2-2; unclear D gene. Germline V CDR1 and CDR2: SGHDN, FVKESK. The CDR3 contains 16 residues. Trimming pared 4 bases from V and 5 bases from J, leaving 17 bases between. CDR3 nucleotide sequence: TGTGCCAGCAGCCCAACCGCGGTCCTGAGGACCGGGGAGCTGTTTTTT. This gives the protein CASSPTAVLRTGELFF.

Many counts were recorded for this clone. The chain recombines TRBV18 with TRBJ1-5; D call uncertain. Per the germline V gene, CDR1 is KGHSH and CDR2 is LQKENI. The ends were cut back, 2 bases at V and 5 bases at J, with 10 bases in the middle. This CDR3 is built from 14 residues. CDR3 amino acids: CASSPEGTDQPQHF. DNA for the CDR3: TGTGCCAGCTCACCAGAGGGAACTGATCAGCCCCAGCATTTT.

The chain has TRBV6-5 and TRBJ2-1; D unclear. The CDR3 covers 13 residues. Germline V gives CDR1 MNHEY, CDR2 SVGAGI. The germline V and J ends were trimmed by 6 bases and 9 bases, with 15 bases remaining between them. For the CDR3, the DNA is TGTGCCAGCAGCCCCTTCGTGGGCGGTGAGCAGTTCTTC. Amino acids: CASSPFVGGEQFF.

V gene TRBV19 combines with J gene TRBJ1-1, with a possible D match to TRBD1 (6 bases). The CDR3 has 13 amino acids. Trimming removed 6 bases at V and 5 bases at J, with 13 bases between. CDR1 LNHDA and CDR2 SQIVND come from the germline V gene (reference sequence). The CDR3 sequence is CASRPQGRTEAFF. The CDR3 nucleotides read TGTGCCAGTAGACCTCAGGGGCGGACTGAAGCTTTCTTT.

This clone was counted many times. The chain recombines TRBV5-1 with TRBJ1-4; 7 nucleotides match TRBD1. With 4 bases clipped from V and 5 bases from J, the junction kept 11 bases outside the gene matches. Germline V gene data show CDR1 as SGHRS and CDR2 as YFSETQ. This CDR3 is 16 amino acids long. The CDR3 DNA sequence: TGCGCCAGCAGCGTTGGGATCGGGACAGAGAATGAAAAACTGTTTTTT. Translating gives CASSVGIGTENEKLFF.

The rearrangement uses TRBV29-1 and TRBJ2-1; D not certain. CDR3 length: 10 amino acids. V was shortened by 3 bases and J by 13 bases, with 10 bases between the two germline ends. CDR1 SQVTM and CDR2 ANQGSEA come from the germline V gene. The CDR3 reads CSVDSGIQFF. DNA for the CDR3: TGCAGCGTTGATTCGGGTATCCAGTTCTTC.

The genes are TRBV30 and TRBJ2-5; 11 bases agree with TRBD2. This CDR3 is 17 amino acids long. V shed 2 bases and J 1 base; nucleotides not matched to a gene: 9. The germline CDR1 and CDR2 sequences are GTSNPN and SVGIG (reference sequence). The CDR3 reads CAWSSWRTSGSQETQYF. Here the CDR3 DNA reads TGTGCCTGGAGTTCATGGCGGACTAGCGGGTCCCAAGAGACCCAGTACTTC.

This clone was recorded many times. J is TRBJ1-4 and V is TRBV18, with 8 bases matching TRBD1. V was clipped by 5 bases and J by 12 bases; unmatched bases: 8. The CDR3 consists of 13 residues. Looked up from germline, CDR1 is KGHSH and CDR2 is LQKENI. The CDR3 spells CASSTGTGVELFF. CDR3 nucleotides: TGTGCCAGCTCAACCGGGACAGGCGTAGAACTGTTTTTT.

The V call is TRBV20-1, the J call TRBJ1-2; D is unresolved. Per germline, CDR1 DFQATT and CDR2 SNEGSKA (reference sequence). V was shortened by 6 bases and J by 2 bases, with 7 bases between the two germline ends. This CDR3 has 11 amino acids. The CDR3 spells CSANPNYGYTF. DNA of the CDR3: TGCAGTGCCAATCCAAACTATGGCTACACCTTC.

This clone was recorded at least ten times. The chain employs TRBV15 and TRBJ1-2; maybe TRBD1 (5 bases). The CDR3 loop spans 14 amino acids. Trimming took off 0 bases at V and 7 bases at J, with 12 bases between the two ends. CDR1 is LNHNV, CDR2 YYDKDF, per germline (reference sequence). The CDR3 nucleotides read TGTGCCACCAGCAGAGATCCGGGGCTAGGTGGCTACACCTTC. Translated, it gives CATSRDPGLGGYTF.